A selection of T cell receptor beta chains follows, all from one sample in a study of CD8 T cells in ankylosing spondylitis. In TCRdb, the 5' RACE reads were re-called with MiXCR into one record per CDR3 protein. The sample carries under 200,000 distinct CDR3 sequences, 10% to 15% recorded once. Sequenced sample: blood, either unsorted or a sorted T cell fraction (not recorded which). The source is a female donor with ankylosing spondylitis or in good health (not recorded which). Both conserved end residues are part of each CDR3. Each record gives: clone size, V gene, D gene, J gene, CDR3 protein, CDR3 DNA. D genes are given only for firm matches. Where a row states a size, it is once, few, many or the class of an expanded clone; other rows omit it.

>many|TRBV5-6|.|TRBJ1-2
CASSSIDGLVNYGYTF
TGTGCCAGCAGCTCGATTGACGGGCTTGTGAACTATGGCTACACCTTC
>few|TRBV30|.|TRBJ1-1
CAWSVPPAFQAFF
TGTGCCTGGAGTGTACCCCCCGCGTTCCAGGCTTTCTTT
>few|TRBV12-3/TRBV12-4|TRBD2|TRBJ2-3
CASSSQSGLVTDTQYF
TGTGCCAGCAGTTCCCAATCGGGACTAGTAACAGATACGCAGTATTTT
>few|TRBV11-2|TRBD1|TRBJ1-6
CASSSSGTGGSPLHF
TGTGCCAGCAGCTCATCCGGGACAGGCGGTTCACCCCTCCACTTT
>many|TRBV20-1|.|TRBJ1-1
CSARDANRVTEAFF
TGCAGTGCTAGAGATGCCAACAGGGTCACTGAAGCTTTCTTT
>.|TRBV7-2|.|TRBJ2-1
CASSPRGGISYNEQFF
TGTGCCAGCAGCCCCCGTGGCGGGATCTCCTACAATGAGCAGTTCTTC
>many|TRBV20-1|TRBD2|TRBJ2-1
CSAKVGGLNEQFF
TGCAGTGCTAAGGTGGGAGGGCTCAATGAGCAGTTCTTC
>many|TRBV20-1|.|TRBJ1-1
CSASEPGKDTEAFF
TGCAGTGCTAGCGAACCCGGCAAGGACACTGAAGCTTTCTTT
>many|TRBV6-2/TRBV6-3|.|TRBJ1-1
CASSPVLGARTEAFF
TGTGCCAGCAGCCCGGTTCTGGGGGCGCGCACTGAAGCTTTCTTT
>few|TRBV7-2|.|TRBJ2-3
CASSRTAPDTQYF
TGTGCCAGCAGCCGTACAGCCCCAGATACGCAGTATTTT
>.|TRBV3-1|.|TRBJ2-5
CASSPLAGVQETQYF
TGTGCCAGCAGCCCCCTGGCAGGGGTTCAAGAGACCCAGTACTTC
>few|TRBV6-1|TRBD2|TRBJ2-7
CASRTGTSGGNVYEQYF
TGTGCCAGCAGAACCGGGACTAGCGGGGGGAACGTCTACGAGCAGTACTTC
>many|TRBV27|TRBD1|TRBJ2-1
CASNRQGPYNEQFF
TGTGCCAGTAACCGACAGGGGCCATACAATGAGCAGTTCTTC
>many|TRBV6-1|TRBD1|TRBJ2-7
CASSQLRDRDEQYF
TGTGCCAGCAGCCAGCTCCGGGACAGGGACGAGCAGTACTTC
>many|TRBV28|.|TRBJ1-5
CASSKRTGNQPQHF
TGTGCCAGCTCCAAAAGGACCGGCAATCAGCCCCAGCATTTT
>many|TRBV5-1|TRBD2|TRBJ2-7
CASRVASGIYEQYF
TGCGCCAGCAGAGTAGCTAGCGGGATCTACGAGCAGTACTTC
>few|TRBV12-3/TRBV12-4|TRBD2|TRBJ2-7
CASSPSGMGSYEQYF
TGTGCCAGCAGTCCTAGCGGGATGGGCTCCTACGAGCAGTACTTC
>.|TRBV24-1|TRBD1|TRBJ2-3
CATSDARQGTPQGDTQYF
TGTGCCACCAGTGATGCCCGACAGGGAACCCCTCAGGGGGATACGCAGTATTTT
>.|TRBV5-6|.|TRBJ1-1
CASSYKYRGAFF
TGTGCCAGCAGCTACAAGTACCGGGGAGCTTTCTTT
>.|TRBV29-1|.|TRBJ2-1
CSVEPNYNEQFF
TGCAGCGTTGAACCAAACTACAATGAGCAGTTCTTC
>few|TRBV12-3/TRBV12-4|.|TRBJ2-7
CASSGPGYEQYF
TGTGCCAGCAGTGGACCTGGATACGAGCAGTACTTC
>few|TRBV4-2|TRBD2|TRBJ2-1
CASSHLAGESTNEQFF
TGTGCCAGCAGCCATTTAGCGGGAGAGAGTACCAATGAGCAGTTCTTC
>.|TRBV24-1|.|TRBJ2-5
CATSAHSKETQYF
TGTGCCACCAGTGCCCACTCCAAAGAGACCCAGTACTTC
>many|TRBV5-6|TRBD1|TRBJ1-1
CASSVDRVGTEAFF
TGTGCCAGCAGCGTAGACAGGGTTGGAACTGAAGCTTTCTTT
>many|TRBV4-1|.|TRBJ2-5
CASSQDQLTNIYF
TGCGCCAGCAGCCAAGATCAGTTGACGAACATCTACTTC
>few|TRBV12-3/TRBV12-4|.|TRBJ2-7
CASTGRGAPYEQYF
TGTGCCAGCACCGGACGAGGGGCCCCCTACGAGCAGTACTTC
>.|TRBV18|TRBD2|TRBJ2-1
CASSPPSGRDNEQFF
TGTGCCAGCTCACCACCTAGCGGGAGGGACAATGAGCAGTTCTTC
>many|TRBV20-1|TRBD2|TRBJ2-3
CSARLGTSGDTQYF
TGCAGTGCTAGACTCGGGACTAGCGGAGATACGCAGTATTTT
>.|TRBV20-1|.|TRBJ2-1
CSATRGHSYNEQFF
TGCAGTGCCACCAGGGGACACTCCTACAATGAGCAGTTCTTC
>.|TRBV7-2|TRBD1|TRBJ1-6
CASVRDRGGSPLHF
TGTGCCTCCGTCCGGGACAGGGGTGGTTCACCCCTCCACTTT
>many|TRBV28|.|TRBJ2-7
CASTPNSYEQYF
TGTGCCAGCACCCCCAACTCCTACGAGCAGTACTTC
>.|TRBV20-1|TRBD2|TRBJ2-5
CSASKTSGQETQYF
TGCAGTGCTTCTAAAACTAGCGGCCAAGAGACCCAGTACTTC
>.|TRBV5-1|.|TRBJ1-2
CASSSGTAGGYTF
TGCGCCAGCAGCTCTGGGACCGCGGGAGGCTACACCTTC
>.|TRBV20-1|TRBD2|TRBJ2-3
CSARDLLAEQIRTDTQYF
TGCAGTGCTAGAGATCTTCTAGCGGAGCAGATTCGCACAGATACGCAGTATTTT
>many|TRBV20-1|TRBD2|TRBJ2-4
CSAREVGKNIQYF
TGCAGTGCGCGGGAGGTTGGCAAAAACATTCAGTACTTC
>many|TRBV7-9|TRBD2|TRBJ2-1
CASSKRTSEYDEQFF
TGTGCCAGCAGCAAACGGACTAGCGAGTATGATGAGCAGTTCTTC
>many|TRBV12-3/TRBV12-4|TRBD1|TRBJ2-2
CASRQGAGELFF
TGTGCCAGCAGACAGGGGGCCGGGGAGCTGTTTTTT
>many|TRBV5-6|.|TRBJ1-5
CASSISHQPQHF
TGTGCCAGCAGCATAAGCCATCAGCCCCAGCATTTT
>many|TRBV5-1|TRBD1|TRBJ1-2
CASTRNPGTGPANYGYTF
TGCGCCAGCACGAGGAATCCCGGGACAGGCCCCGCTAACTATGGCTACACCTTC
>many|TRBV10-3|.|TRBJ1-5
CAISEGISNQPQHF
TGTGCCATCAGTGAGGGCATTAGCAATCAGCCCCAGCATTTT
>many|TRBV12-3/TRBV12-4|TRBD1|TRBJ2-2
CASSSGRQGAGELFF
TGTGCCAGCAGTTCCGGTCGACAGGGCGCCGGGGAGCTGTTTTTT
>few|TRBV6-5|TRBD1|TRBJ1-2
CASSYSRQGDPNYGYTF
TGTGCCAGCAGTTACTCGAGACAGGGAGATCCAAACTATGGCTACACCTTC
>few|TRBV27|.|TRBJ2-1
CASSSDTIKQFF
TGTGCCAGCAGCTCGGACACCATCAAGCAGTTCTTC
>few|TRBV5-1|.|TRBJ1-4
CASSLGSSANEKLFF
TGCGCCAGCAGCTTGGGATCATCGGCTAATGAAAAACTGTTTTTT
>many|TRBV5-1|.|TRBJ2-3
CASSLRTASTDTQYF
TGCGCCAGCAGCTTGAGGACAGCCAGCACAGATACGCAGTATTTT
>many|TRBV7-2|TRBD2|TRBJ2-1
CASSLTSAGGSEQFF
TGTGCCAGCAGCTTAACTTCGGCGGGAGGTTCTGAGCAGTTCTTC
>many|TRBV6-1|.|TRBJ1-6
CASKRTAGGSYNSPLHF
TGTGCCAGCAAAAGGACGGCGGGAGGGTCCTATAATTCACCCCTCCACTTT
>many|TRBV6-2/TRBV6-3|.|TRBJ1-5
CASRGERRQPQHF
TGTGCCAGCAGAGGGGAACGTCGGCAGCCCCAGCATTTT
>few|TRBV15|.|TRBJ2-5
CATSPGERTQYF
TGTGCCACCAGCCCGGGGGAACGGACCCAGTACTTC
>many|TRBV6-5|TRBD2|TRBJ2-7
CASSYGSGVSYEQYF
TGTGCCAGCAGTTACGGAAGCGGGGTGAGCTACGAGCAGTACTTC
>many|TRBV4-2|.|TRBJ2-7
CASSSQEGEGYDEQYF
TGTGCCAGCAGCAGTCAGGAGGGAGAGGGGTACGACGAGCAGTACTTC
>.|TRBV7-2|TRBD2|TRBJ2-3
CASSKAGGTDTQYF
TGTGCCAGCAGCAAAGCGGGAGGTACAGATACGCAGTATTTT
>.|TRBV7-2|.|TRBJ1-6
CASSAGSIGGNSPLHF
TGTGCCAGCAGCGCAGGATCGATCGGGGGGAATTCACCCCTCCACTTT
>.|TRBV20-1|.|TRBJ1-5
CSARDTGLGSNRPQHF
TGCAGTGCTAGAGATACAGGGCTTGGCAGCAATCGGCCCCAGCATTTT
>many|TRBV6-2/TRBV6-3|TRBD1|TRBJ1-5
CASSLGTAYSNQPQHF
TGTGCCAGCAGCCTCGGGACAGCTTATAGCAATCAGCCCCAGCATTTT